The present T cell receptor (beta chain) was sequenced within a study of early T cells in non-severe SARS-CoV-2 infection. Each CDR3 protein is one row after TCRdb ran MiXCR on the 5' RACE reads. The table includes some 55,000 distinct CDR3 sequences, roughly 12% detected once. Germline V CDR1 and CDR2: SGHAT, FQNNGV. This CDR3 has 13 residues. Trimming removed 1 base from V and 5 bases from J, with 8 bases in between. This clonotype appeared many times. Sequenced: whole blood. This TCR was sampled from an adult who was a healthcare worker with PCR-confirmed SARS-CoV-2 infection or an uninfected control (not recorded which). V usage is TRBV11-2 and J usage is TRBJ2-5; D gene unclear. The CDR3: CASSLGGRETQYF. The CDR3, as DNA: TGTGCCAGCAGCTTAGGAGGTCGGGAGACCCAGTACTTC.